This passage covers 24 T cell receptor beta chains from one sample sequenced in a study of tumor T cells in aggressive B-cell lymphoma. The data were produced by immunoSEQ multiplex PCR, yet TCRdb's version contains in-frame clones alone and is incomplete. Found here are roughly 300 clones, 75% to 80% of them singletons; the top ten hold around 32%. Sequencing was done on a sample of tumor tissue. All receptors come from an adult with diffuse large B cell lymphoma.

This clone has more than one count but fewer than ten. The chain carries TRBV5-1 and TRBJ2-5; 7 nucleotides agree with TRBD2. CDR1 is SGHRS and CDR2 is YFSETQ in the germline V gene. Germline trimming cut 3 bases from V and 2 bases from J; bases unmatched to any gene: 7. This CDR3 has 15 residues. The CDR3 DNA is TGCGCCAGCAGCTCCCGACTAGCTTGGCAAGAGACCCAGTACTTC. It is translated as CASSSRLAWQETQYF.

This rearrangement joins TRBV28 to TRBJ2-3; perhaps TRBD1 as D (6 bases). The CDR3 covers 13 residues. V was clipped by 6 bases and J by 6 bases, with 13 bases between them. Germline V gene lookup returns CDR1 MDHEN and CDR2 SYDVKM. This chain's CDR3 is CASRLQGGDTQYF. CDR3 nucleotides: TGTGCCAGCAGGCTACAGGGTGGGGATACGCAGTATTTT. Full variable domain (remainder filled in from reference TRBV28 and TRBJ2-3): DVKVTQSSRYLVKRTGEKVFLECVQDMDHENMFWYRQDPGLGLRLIYFSYDVKMKEKGDIPEGYSVSREKKERFSLILESASTNQTSMYLCASRLQGGDTQYFGPGTRLTVL.

This chain connects TRBV28 to TRBJ2-3, with a weak D call TRBD1 (5 bases). V lost 5 bases and J 8 bases, leaving 11 bases between the germline ends. Germline CDR1 reads MDHEN; CDR2 reads SYDVKM. There are 12 residues in the CDR3. Written as DNA, the CDR3 is TGTGCCAGCAGTAGACAGCAGCTTACGCAGTATTTT. It codes for CASSRQQLTQYF.

This clone appeared once. The chain has TRBV19 and TRBJ1-2; 10 nucleotides align to TRBD1. This CDR3 contains 16 residues. Germline V gene lookup returns CDR1 LNHDA and CDR2 SQIVND (reference sequence). After removal of 5 bases from V and 0 bases from J, the junction contained 6 bases not matched to a gene. CDR3 protein: CASSGTGAHSNYGYTF. CDR3 coding DNA: TGTGCCAGTAGTGGGACAGGGGCCCACTCTAACTATGGCTACACCTTC.

This clone was seen once. The rearrangement links TRBV6-1 to TRBJ2-1, with 12 bases matching TRBD2. This CDR3 has 15 amino acids. Germline loops: CDR1 MNHNS, CDR2 SASEGT. With V trimmed by 2 bases and J by 5 bases, 1 base remained unmatched. This chain's CDR3 is CASSELAGGHNEQFF. The CDR3 nucleotides read TGTGCCAGCAGTGAACTAGCGGGGGGGCACAATGAGCAGTTCTTC.

A few counts support this clone. A much larger clone differs by one base, so this may be a read error. This CDR3 is also generated by other DNA sequences in the sample. The chain couples TRBV28 to TRBJ2-3, with a possible D match to TRBD2 (6 bases). Trimming took 9 bases from V and 3 from J, leaving 19 bases between them. The CDR3 covers 15 residues. CDR1 is MDHEN, CDR2 SYDVKM, per germline. CDR3 DNA: TGTGCCAGTAGGTCCAGGTACGGAGGGACAGATACGCAGTATTTT. This codes for CASRSRYGGTDTQYF.

The chain carries TRBV9 and TRBJ2-1; no clear D gene. Germline CDR1 SGDLS, CDR2 YYNGEE. Trimming took off 0 bases at V and 7 bases at J, with 11 bases between the two ends. The CDR3 is 14 residues long. The CDR3 DNA follows: TGTGCCAGCAGCGTAGGAGGCGCCGAAAATGAGCAGTTCTTC. It translates to CASSVGGAENEQFF.

V usage is TRBV5-1 and J usage is TRBJ1-2; possibly TRBD1 for D (6 bases). Germline assignment: CDR1 SGHRS and CDR2 YFSETQ. Between the trimmed V and J ends, which lost 4 bases and 7 bases, there was a span of 14 bases. The CDR3 is 13 amino acids. This CDR3 reads CASSRTGRGGYTF. The CDR3 coding sequence is TGCGCCAGCAGCCGAACAGGGAGGGGTGGCTACACCTTC.

CDR3 sequence (DNA): TGTGCCAGCAGTCCCCGAGGCAGGGGCTATGGCTACACCTTC. Translation gives CASSPRGRGYGYTF. J is TRBJ1-2 and V is TRBV27; possibly TRBD1 for D (6 bases). The CDR3 has 14 residues. Germline V gene lookup returns CDR1 MNHEY and CDR2 SMNVEV (reference sequence). V lost 5 bases, J lost 4 bases, and 14 bases lay in between.

The J gene is TRBJ1-1, the V gene TRBV7-2; D gene uncertain. The CDR3 covers 14 residues. Germline V gene data show CDR1 as SGHTA and CDR2 as FQGNSA. The ends were cut back, 4 bases at V and 2 bases at J, with 11 bases in the middle. For the CDR3, the DNA is TGTGCCAGCAGCTCGTGGGAGCCCAACACTGAAGCTTTCTTT. Protein sequence: CASSSWEPNTEAFF.

This clone occurred once. The V and J genes are TRBV21-1 and TRBJ2-7; the D segment call TRBD2 is taken from the table without a DNA check. TRBV21-1 is assigned pseudogene status. This CDR3 region has 14 residues. The chain's CDR3 is CASSKARLSYEQYF. In DNA form, the CDR3 reads TGTGCCAGCAGCAAAGCGCGACTCTCCTACGAGCAGTACTTC.

J is TRBJ1-3 and V is TRBV9; D is unclear. The CDR3 has 13 residues. The V end was cut by 3 bases, the J end by 4 bases, with 8 bases between. Looked up from germline, CDR1 is SGDLS and CDR2 is YYNGEE. In DNA, the CDR3 is TGTGCCAGCAGCGACTCCGGGGGAAACACCATATATTTT. Translating it yields CASSDSGGNTIYF.

J is TRBJ2-2 and V is TRBV6-5; weak D call: TRBD2 (5 bases). The V gene lost 2 bases and the J gene lost 5 bases, with 9 bases spanning the gap. Germline V gene data show CDR1 as MNHEY and CDR2 as SVGAGI. The CDR3 consists of 14 residues. This CDR3 is CASSYDSGTGELFF. The CDR3 DNA sequence: TGTGCCAGCAGTTACGATTCGGGGACCGGGGAGCTGTTTTTT.

This chain uses TRBV6-1 with TRBJ2-1; TRBD1 matches 7 bases. This CDR3 has 15 residues. Germline CDR1 MNHNS, CDR2 SASEGT. V was pared by 1 base and J by 3 bases, with 3 bases of the junction left unmatched. For the CDR3, the DNA is TGTGCCAGCAGTGAAGAGACAGGGTTCTACAATGAGCAGTTCTTC. This translates into CASSEETGFYNEQFF.

Comments on this clone: The junction departs from germline at one end; a sequencing error may be responsible. Here the CDR3 DNA reads TGCGCCAACAGCTTGGGGACTAGCGGGGGGCAAGAAACCCAGTACTTC. Translating gives CANSLGTSGGQETQYF. V and J are TRBV5-1 and TRBJ2-5; TRBD2 matches at 15 bases. Germline V lookup: CDR1 SGHRS, CDR2 YFSETQ. There are 16 residues in the CDR3.

This chain joins TRBV5-4 and TRBJ2-7, with TRBD1 as a possible D gene (5 bases). The CDR3 is 13 residues long. V was clipped by 0 bases and J by 2 bases, with 6 bases between them. The germline CDR1 and CDR2 sequences are SGHNT and YYREEE (reference sequence). Here the CDR3 DNA reads TGTGCCAGCAGCTTGGGGGGCACCTACGAGCAGTACTTC. Its protein product is CASSLGGTYEQYF. The complete variable domain, with remaining parts taken from reference TRBV5-4 and TRBJ2-7, reads ETGVTQSPTHLIKTRGQQVTLRCSSQSGHNTVSWYQQALGQGPQFIFQYYREEENGRGNFPPRFSGLQFPNYSSELNVNALELDDSALYLCASSLGGTYEQYFGPGTRLTVT.

This clone showed up just a few times. The chain carries TRBV15 and TRBJ1-2, with 7 bases matching TRBD1. The CDR3 sequence is 16 residues long. CDR1 LNHNV and CDR2 YYDKDF come from the germline V gene (reference sequence). V was clipped by 1 base and J by 3 bases; unmatched bases: 8. The CDR3 DNA reads TGTGCCACCAGCAGAGGGACAGGATTATCCTACTATGGCTACACCTTC. Translated, it gives CATSRGTGLSYYGYTF.

The chain combines TRBV6-5 with TRBJ2-7, with a weak D call TRBD1 (6 bases). Trimming shortened V by 5 bases and J by 1 base, and 12 bases separated the two germline ends. Germline V gene lookup returns CDR1 MNHEY and CDR2 SVGAGI. The CDR3 is made up of 14 amino acids. CDR3 coding DNA: TGTGCCAGCAGTGACCGGGACAAGTCCTACGAGCAGTACTTC. Its protein product is CASSDRDKSYEQYF.

The chain employs TRBV4-1 and TRBJ2-7, with D perhaps TRBD1 (6 bases). Germline V gene lookup returns CDR1 MGHRA and CDR2 YSYEKL. The CDR3 runs 15 residues. The ends were cut back, 4 bases at V and 5 bases at J, with 18 bases in the middle. CDR3 DNA: TGCGCCAGCAGCCGCCTGGCAGGGGAGATGGACGAGCAGTACTTC. The encoded protein is CASSRLAGEMDEQYF.

This clone was recorded once. V and J are TRBV28 and TRBJ1-1, with 7 bases matching TRBD1. The V gene end was trimmed by 4 bases and the J gene end by 1 base; junction bases not matched to a gene: 0. This CDR3 has 13 residues. Germline V lookup: CDR1 MDHEN, CDR2 SYDVKM. CDR3: CASSWTGNTEAFF. The CDR3 bases are TGTGCCAGCAGTTGGACAGGGAACACTGAAGCTTTCTTT.

The chain links TRBV9 to TRBJ1-2, with no clear D. In germline, CDR1 is SGDLS, CDR2 YYNGEE. The CDR3 length is 10 residues. Trimming pared 4 bases from V and 8 bases from J, leaving 6 bases between. For the CDR3, the DNA is TGTGCCAGCAGCCCTGCGGGCTACACCTTC. Translation: CASSPAGYTF.

The chain links TRBV5-1 to TRBJ1-1; D gene uncertain. The V gene lost 0 bases and the J gene lost 1 base, with 10 bases spanning the gap. There are 15 residues in the CDR3. The V gene's germline CDR1 is SGHRS and CDR2 YFSETQ. CDR3 DNA sequence: TGCGCCAGCAGCTTGGGGACTGCAGGGAACACTGAAGCTTTCTTT. Protein sequence: CASSLGTAGNTEAFF.

This chain connects TRBV10-1 to TRBJ1-1, with D perhaps matching TRBD1 (5 bases). CDR1 is WNHNN, CDR2 SYGVQD, per germline (reference sequence). Trimming took off 3 bases at V and 1 base at J, with 12 bases between the two ends. This CDR3 contains 15 residues. Here the CDR3 reads CASSDRSGGNTEAFF. Written as DNA, the CDR3 is TGCGCCAGCAGTGACCGGAGCGGGGGGAACACTGAAGCTTTCTTT.

The rearrangement uses TRBV14 and TRBJ2-2; TRBD2 might be the D (5 bases). Germline V gives CDR1 SGHDN, CDR2 FVKESK. The length of the CDR3 is 12 residues. Trimming took off 6 bases at V and 6 bases at J, with 8 bases between the two ends. CDR3 in amino acids: CASRLGAGELFF. CDR3 DNA sequence: TGTGCCAGCAGGCTCGGGGCCGGGGAGCTGTTTTTT.